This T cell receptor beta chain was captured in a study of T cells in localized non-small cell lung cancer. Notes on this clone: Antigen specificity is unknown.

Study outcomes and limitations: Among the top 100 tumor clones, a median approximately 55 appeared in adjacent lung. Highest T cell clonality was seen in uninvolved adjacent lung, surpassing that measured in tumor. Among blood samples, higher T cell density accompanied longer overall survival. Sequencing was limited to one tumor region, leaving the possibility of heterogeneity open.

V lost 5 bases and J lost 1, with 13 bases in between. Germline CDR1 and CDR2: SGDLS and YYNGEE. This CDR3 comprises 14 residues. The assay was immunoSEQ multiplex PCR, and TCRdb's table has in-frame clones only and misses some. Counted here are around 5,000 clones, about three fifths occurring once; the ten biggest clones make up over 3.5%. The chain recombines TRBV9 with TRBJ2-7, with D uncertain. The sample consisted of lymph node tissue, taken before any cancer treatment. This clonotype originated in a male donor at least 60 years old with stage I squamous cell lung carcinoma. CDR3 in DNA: TGTGCCAGCAGTGAATCACTCAGGTCCTACGAGCAGTACTTC. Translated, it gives CASSESLRSYEQYF. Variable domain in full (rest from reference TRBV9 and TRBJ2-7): DSGVTQTPKHLITATGQRVTLRCSPRSGDLSVYWYQQSLDQGLQFLIQYYNGEERAKGNILERFSAQQFPDLHSELNLSSLELGDSALYFCASSESLRSYEQYFGPGTRLTVT.